A selection of T cell receptor beta chains follows, all from one sample in a study of T-cell reconstitution after alpha-beta-depleted transplantation in children. TCRdb reanalysed the PCR reads using MiXCR and keeps one entry per CDR3 protein. The sample yields a few hundred thousand distinct CDR3 sequences, roughly 7% seen once. The specimen comprised PBMCs, sampled before TCRalphabeta/CD19-depleted stem cell transplant. The origin of the receptors is a boy younger than 10 with acute lymphoblastic leukemia, due to receive a stem cell transplant. CDR3s include the opening cysteine and the closing phenylalanine or tryptophan. The D gene is left open where the match is weak. Some rows mark clone size as missing; the rest say once, few, many or name a class of expanded clone.

J gene: TRBJ2-1
V gene: TRBV3-1
clone size: many
D gene: -
CDR3 protein: CASSHPNPNEQFF
CDR3 DNA: TGTGCCAGCAGCCACCCGAACCCCAATGAGCAGTTCTTC

J gene: TRBJ2-4
V gene: TRBV5-1
clone size: many
D gene: -
CDR3 protein: CASSPQGGDIQYF
CDR3 DNA: TGCGCCAGCAGCCCACAGGGTGGGGACATTCAGTACTTC

J gene: TRBJ2-1
V gene: TRBV7-9
clone size: many
D gene: -
CDR3 protein: CASSADSHNEQFF
CDR3 DNA: TGTGCCAGCAGCGCGGACAGCCACAATGAGCAGTTCTTC

J gene: TRBJ2-7
V gene: TRBV11-2
clone size: many
D gene: TRBD1
CDR3 protein: CASSLRTGRSYEQYF
CDR3 DNA: TGTGCCAGCAGCTTGAGGACAGGGAGATCCTACGAGCAGTACTTC

J gene: TRBJ1-1
V gene: TRBV7-8
clone size: few
D gene: -
CDR3 protein: CASSLESGTTEAFF
CDR3 DNA: TGTGCCAGCAGCTTAGAGTCAGGGACAACTGAAGCTTTCTTT

J gene: TRBJ2-1
V gene: TRBV12-3/TRBV12-4
clone size: many
D gene: -
CDR3 protein: CASSFGGILYNEQFF
CDR3 DNA: TGTGCCAGCAGTTTTGGGGGTATATTATACAATGAGCAGTTCTTC

J gene: TRBJ2-1
V gene: TRBV12-3/TRBV12-4
clone size: -
D gene: TRBD2
CDR3 protein: CASSLWVAGGPNEQFF
CDR3 DNA: TGTGCCAGCAGTTTGTGGGTAGCGGGGGGGCCTAATGAGCAGTTCTTC

J gene: TRBJ2-5
V gene: TRBV6-5
clone size: -
D gene: -
CDR3 protein: CASSPSAFETQYF
CDR3 DNA: TGTGCCAGCAGTCCCTCAGCATTCGAGACCCAGTACTTC

J gene: TRBJ2-1
V gene: TRBV7-9
clone size: -
D gene: TRBD2
CDR3 protein: CASSLAGGDEQFF
CDR3 DNA: TGTGCCAGCAGCTTGGCCGGGGGGGATGAGCAGTTCTTC

J gene: TRBJ2-1
V gene: TRBV30
clone size: -
D gene: -
CDR3 protein: CAWSGLGVYNEQFF
CDR3 DNA: TGTGCCTGGAGTGGACTGGGGGTATACAATGAGCAGTTCTTC

J gene: TRBJ2-3
V gene: TRBV20-1
clone size: many
D gene: TRBD1
CDR3 protein: CSADSGGGTDTQYF
CDR3 DNA: TGCAGTGCTGACTCAGGGGGCGGCACAGATACGCAGTATTTT

J gene: TRBJ2-5
V gene: TRBV9
clone size: many
D gene: TRBD1
CDR3 protein: CASSDRDRGTGAQYF
CDR3 DNA: TGTGCCAGCAGCGATCGGGACAGGGGCACGGGGGCCCAGTACTTC

J gene: TRBJ2-7
V gene: TRBV4-2
clone size: few
D gene: -
CDR3 protein: CASSPARYYEQYF
CDR3 DNA: TGTGCCAGCAGCCCCGCTAGATACTACGAGCAGTACTTC

J gene: TRBJ2-7
V gene: TRBV11-2
clone size: few
D gene: TRBD1
CDR3 protein: CASSPGDRSSYEQYF
CDR3 DNA: TGTGCCAGCAGCCCAGGGGACAGGAGCTCCTACGAGCAGTACTTC

J gene: TRBJ2-2
V gene: TRBV12-3/TRBV12-4
clone size: many
D gene: -
CDR3 protein: CASSLRSQGSGELFF
CDR3 DNA: TGTGCCAGCAGTTTACGGTCCCAGGGCTCGGGGGAGCTGTTTTTT

J gene: TRBJ1-1
V gene: TRBV6-6
clone size: few
D gene: -
CDR3 protein: CASKDEYDTEAFF
CDR3 DNA: TGTGCCAGCAAGGACGAATATGACACTGAAGCTTTCTTT

J gene: TRBJ2-6
V gene: TRBV10-3
clone size: few
D gene: -
CDR3 protein: CAISDSVSGANVLTF
CDR3 DNA: TGTGCCATCAGTGACAGCGTCTCTGGGGCCAACGTCCTGACTTTC

J gene: TRBJ2-3
V gene: TRBV7-9
clone size: many
D gene: -
CDR3 protein: CASSNRAITDTQYF
CDR3 DNA: TGTGCCAGCAGCAACCGGGCCATCACAGATACGCAGTATTTT

J gene: TRBJ2-3
V gene: TRBV10-3
clone size: many
D gene: TRBD2
CDR3 protein: CAIRALAGEDTDTQYF
CDR3 DNA: TGTGCCATCAGAGCGTTAGCGGGGGAGGACACAGATACGCAGTATTTT

J gene: TRBJ1-1
V gene: TRBV7-8
clone size: many
D gene: -
CDR3 protein: CASSRSPTTEAFF
CDR3 DNA: TGTGCCAGCAGCCGAAGCCCGACAACAGAAGCTTTCTTT

J gene: TRBJ2-3
V gene: TRBV20-1
clone size: many
D gene: TRBD1
CDR3 protein: CSAQPLQGGSTDTQYF
CDR3 DNA: TGCAGTGCCCAACCTTTACAGGGGGGAAGCACAGATACGCAGTATTTT

J gene: TRBJ2-7
V gene: TRBV7-8
clone size: few
D gene: TRBD2
CDR3 protein: CASSFERGSSYEQYF
CDR3 DNA: TGTGCCAGCAGCTTTGAGCGGGGGAGCTCCTACGAGCAGTACTTC

J gene: TRBJ2-3
V gene: TRBV7-9
clone size: few
D gene: -
CDR3 protein: CASSLGWSTDTQYF
CDR3 DNA: TGTGCCAGCAGCTTGGGATGGAGCACAGATACGCAGTATTTT

J gene: TRBJ2-3
V gene: TRBV5-1
clone size: -
D gene: TRBD1
CDR3 protein: CASSGPLGQGDADTQYF
CDR3 DNA: TGCGCCAGCAGCGGGCCCTTAGGACAGGGGGACGCAGATACGCAGTATTTT

J gene: TRBJ2-1
V gene: TRBV24-1
clone size: many
D gene: -
CDR3 protein: CATSEQGYNEQFF
CDR3 DNA: TGTGCCACCAGTGAACAGGGTTACAATGAGCAGTTCTTC

J gene: TRBJ2-1
V gene: TRBV7-6
clone size: -
D gene: TRBD2
CDR3 protein: CASSLSLASGSGSYNEQFF
CDR3 DNA: TGTGCCAGCAGCTTATCTTTGGCTAGCGGGAGTGGGTCCTACAATGAGCAGTTCTTC

J gene: TRBJ1-2
V gene: TRBV2
clone size: few
D gene: TRBD1
CDR3 protein: CASSAQGGAYGYTF
CDR3 DNA: TGTGCCAGCAGTGCCCAGGGGGGGGCGTATGGCTACACCTTC

J gene: TRBJ2-1
V gene: TRBV6-6
clone size: many
D gene: -
CDR3 protein: CASSYDFHEQFF
CDR3 DNA: TGTGCCAGCAGTTACGATTTCCATGAGCAGTTCTTC

J gene: TRBJ2-7
V gene: TRBV28
clone size: many
D gene: -
CDR3 protein: CASSPRISYEQYF
CDR3 DNA: TGTGCCAGCAGCCCCAGGATCTCCTACGAGCAGTACTTC

J gene: TRBJ2-1
V gene: TRBV2
clone size: many
D gene: TRBD2
CDR3 protein: CASIELTSGREWNEQFF
CDR3 DNA: TGTGCCAGCATTGAGTTAACTAGCGGGAGAGAATGGAATGAGCAGTTCTTC